This T cell receptor (beta chain) was captured in a study of spatial heterogeneity in lung cancer. Whole-study context: Matched bulk RNA-seq yielded a T cell transcriptional module score. Counts of TCR transcripts in tumor regions correlated strongly with that score. Raw reads showed each unique TCR and UMI combination turning up more than ten times on average.

The study's findings and limits: Expanded alpha and beta TCR counts within tumors tracked tumor mutation counts.

Germline CDR1 MDHEN, CDR2 SYDVKM. V lost 2 bases to trimming and J lost 7 bases, with 15 bases between them. The CDR3 loop spans 15 amino acids. On this clonotype itself: Its antigen is unknown.

TCRdb passed the 5' RACE reads through MiXCR, listing each CDR3 protein once. The table lists around 8,800 distinct CDR3 sequences, 6.5% to 9% of them singletons. The time point denotes: sample taken at primary tumor resection. Donors were roughly 70 untreated early-stage non-small cell lung cancer patients. This sequence joins TRBV28 and TRBJ2-1; tentatively, D is TRBD1 (6 bases). Sequenced here: lung tumor tissue, sampled at surgery. The TCR originated in a male donor with early-stage non-small cell lung cancer. The CDR3 DNA follows: TGTGCCAGCAGTTTAGTACAGGGTTGGAGAAATGAGCAGTTCTTC. As protein: CASSLVQGWRNEQFF.